The 17 T cell receptor beta chains reported below all come from one sample, sequenced in a study of vaccination effects on CD4 cells after COVID-19. Antigen-specific CD4+ T cell clonotypes were called by their expansion after viral peptide-pool culture in ViraFEST. Having been cultured for approximately ten days, the cells underwent CD4+ T cell isolation. Measured with immunoSEQ multiplex PCR; TCRdb has only the in-frame clones, and not every one. The data hold about 60,000 clones, with roughly 81% observed a single time. Their cognate antigens are unknown. The source material was CD4+ T cells from PBMCs cultured with HCoV-229E spike peptides, sampled before COVID-19 vaccination. These receptors all come from a human donor who received a COVID-19 vaccine.

The chain combines TRBV24-1 with TRBJ2-3; 7 nucleotides line up with TRBD1. The CDR3 covers 16 residues. Germline loops: CDR1 KGHDR, CDR2 SFDVKD. The V segment lost 3 bases and the J segment 1 base; nucleotides outside the gene matches: 6. The CDR3 here is CATSDRTGARTDTQYF. The CDR3 DNA follows: TGTGCCACCAGTGATCGTACAGGGGCCCGCACAGATACGCAGTATTTT.

This clone appeared once. V and J are TRBV9 and TRBJ2-6; D is unresolved. The germline V and J ends were trimmed by 3 bases and 2 bases, with 12 bases remaining between them. This CDR3 has 16 residues. The germline CDR1 and CDR2 sequences are SGDLS and YYNGEE. CDR3 DNA sequence: TGTGCCAGCAGCGCGAACGGGCTCCCTGGGGCCAACGTCCTGACTTTC. Encoded protein: CASSANGLPGANVLTF.

The V and J genes are TRBV5-1 and TRBJ2-3, with 8 bases identical to TRBD2. The CDR3 length is 16 residues. V was clipped by 1 base and J by 4 bases; unmatched bases: 8. CDR1 and CDR2 (germline): SGHRS, YFSETQ. CDR3: CASSLLPGLVADTQYF. The CDR3 coding sequence is TGCGCCAGCAGCTTGTTGCCGGGACTAGTAGCAGATACGCAGTATTTT.

The CDR3 DNA reads TGTGCCAGCTCTCGCAATCCGGCAGACACTAGCAATCAGCCCCAGCATTTT. Residues: CASSRNPADTSNQPQHF. The chain combines TRBV18 with TRBJ1-5, with unresolved D. Germline CDR1 reads KGHSH; CDR2 reads LQKENI. V was cut by 6 bases and J by 0 bases, with 18 bases left in between. This CDR3 is 17 amino acids long.

The J gene is TRBJ2-2, the V gene TRBV3-1 (or the pseudogene TRBV3-2), with D perhaps TRBD1 (6 bases). The germline CDR1 and CDR2 sequences are LGHDT and YNNKEL (reference sequence). With 2 bases removed from V and 6 bases from J, the gap between germline ends came to 7 bases. The CDR3 covers 13 residues. CDR3 nucleotide sequence: TGTGCCAGCAGCCAAAACAGGGCCGGGGAGCTGTTTTTT. Its translation: CASSQNRAGELFF.

This chain links TRBV9 with TRBJ2-5; 9 bases fit TRBD1. V was pared by 3 bases and J by 3 bases, with 12 bases of the junction left unmatched. CDR1 SGDLS and CDR2 YYNGEE come from the germline V gene. The CDR3 runs 17 residues. As DNA, the CDR3 is TGTGCCAGCAGCGCGAGCCCGCGGACAGGGGAAGAAGAGACCCAGTACTTC. Residues: CASSASPRTGEEETQYF.

This chain joins TRBV5-1 and TRBJ2-7; no clear D gene. This CDR3 comprises 13 residues. V lost 1 base, J lost 6 bases, and 11 bases lay in between. CDR1 and CDR2 from the germline V gene are SGHRS and YFSETQ. For the CDR3, the DNA is TGCGCCAGCAGCTTGTGGTTAAGGTCCGAGCAGTACGTC. Protein sequence: CASSLWLRSEQYV.

J is TRBJ2-5 and V is TRBV24-1; TRBD1 agrees at 8 bases. Germline values: CDR1 KGHDR, CDR2 SFDVKD. J lost 5 bases, V lost 7 bases, and 5 bases had no gene match. The CDR3 sequence is 13 residues long. The CDR3 region is CATRSGGRETQYF. The CDR3, as DNA: TGTGCCACCAGATCAGGGGGCAGGGAGACCCAGTACTTC.

The V call is TRBV14, the J call TRBJ1-3; D is uncertain. This CDR3 has 15 residues. The V and J ends lost 5 bases and 2 bases respectively, with 13 bases between them. Germline lookup yields CDR1 SGHDN and CDR2 FVKESK. CDR3 coding DNA: TGTGCCAGCAGCAGACTCGGAGAGGCTGGAAACACCATATATTTT. Translated: CASSRLGEAGNTIYF.

In DNA form, the CDR3 reads TGTGCCAGCAGTTACTCGATGTATAGCAATCAGCCCCAGCATTTT. Translated, it gives CASSYSMYSNQPQHF. This chain connects TRBV6-5 to TRBJ1-5; D unclear. Trimming pared 0 bases from V and 0 bases from J, leaving 6 bases between. Per germline, CDR1 MNHEY and CDR2 SVGAGI. The CDR3 contains 15 residues.

This rearrangement joins TRBV2 to TRBJ1-1; 7 bases agree with TRBD1. V shed 6 bases and J 7 bases; nucleotides not matched to a gene: 8. The CDR3 sequence is 13 residues long. CDR1 and CDR2 from the germline V gene are SNHLY and FYNNEI. CDR3 sequence reads: CASSLQGRGEAFF. CDR3 coding DNA: TGTGCCAGCAGCTTACAGGGGAGAGGTGAAGCTTTCTTT. Using reference TRBV2 and TRBJ1-1 for the parts outside the CDR3, the full variable domain is EPEVTQTPSHQVTQMGQEVILRCVPISNHLYFYWYRQILGQKVEFLVSFYNNEISEKSEIFDDQFSVERPDGSNFTLKIRSTKLEDSAMYFCASSLQGRGEAFFGQGTRLTVV.

The gene calls are TRBV2 and TRBJ2-4; 7 bases fit TRBD1. The V and J ends lost 8 bases and 3 bases, in that order; junction bases with no gene match: 10. The germline V gene has CDR1 SNHLY and CDR2 FYNNEI. CDR3 length: 15 residues. CDR3 sequence reads: CASGDYRGNKNIQYF. In DNA, the CDR3 is TGTGCCAGCGGAGACTACAGGGGAAACAAAAACATTCAGTACTTC.

The chain uses TRBV7-8 and TRBJ2-1; D is undetermined. The CDR3 length is 14 residues. CDR1 SGHVS and CDR2 FQNEAQ come from the germline V gene. The ends were cut back, 5 bases at V and 12 bases at J, with 20 bases in the middle. The CDR3 protein is CASSRMTPSEWQFF. The CDR3 bases are TGTGCCAGCAGCCGGATGACACCCTCTGAATGGCAGTTCTTC.

This clone has only a few counts. The chain uses TRBV2 and TRBJ1-2; 9 bases align to TRBD1. After removal of 6 bases from V and 6 bases from J, the junction contained 14 bases not matched to a gene. Germline values: CDR1 SNHLY, CDR2 FYNNEI. This CDR3 has 16 amino acids. CDR3 sequence (DNA): TGTGCCAGCAGATCGGTCCCGGGACAGGGAGCGGATGGCTACACCTTC. The encoded protein is CASRSVPGQGADGYTF.

This chain connects TRBV5-1 to TRBJ2-3, with TRBD2 matching 11 bases. Germline V gene lookup returns CDR1 SGHRS and CDR2 YFSETQ. After removal of 5 bases from V and 5 bases from J, the junction contained 7 bases not matched to a gene. CDR3 size: 15 residues. The CDR3 DNA follows: TGCGCCAGCAGACTAGCGGGGGAACCCCGAGATACGCAGTATTTT. Its protein product is CASRLAGEPRDTQYF.

The chain links TRBV2 to TRBJ1-2; TRBD1 matches at 7 bases. CDR1 and CDR2 from the germline V gene are SNHLY and FYNNEI. The CDR3 sequence is 14 residues long. V shed 3 bases, J shed 2 bases, and the junction held 3 bases outside the gene matches. The CDR3 nucleotides read TGTGCCAGCAGTGACCGGACAGGCAACTATGGCTACACCTTC. This encodes CASSDRTGNYGYTF.

The chain uses TRBV6-6 and TRBJ2-3; TRBD2 aligns across 7 bases. The CDR3 runs to 13 residues. Germline V CDR1 and CDR2: MNHNY, SVGAGI (reference sequence). V trimming: 6 bases; J trimming: 1 base; junction bases outside the gene matches: 1. The CDR3 DNA reads as TGTGCCAGCAGGAGCGGGGGCACAGATACGCAGTATTTT. Its translation: CASRSGGTDTQYF.